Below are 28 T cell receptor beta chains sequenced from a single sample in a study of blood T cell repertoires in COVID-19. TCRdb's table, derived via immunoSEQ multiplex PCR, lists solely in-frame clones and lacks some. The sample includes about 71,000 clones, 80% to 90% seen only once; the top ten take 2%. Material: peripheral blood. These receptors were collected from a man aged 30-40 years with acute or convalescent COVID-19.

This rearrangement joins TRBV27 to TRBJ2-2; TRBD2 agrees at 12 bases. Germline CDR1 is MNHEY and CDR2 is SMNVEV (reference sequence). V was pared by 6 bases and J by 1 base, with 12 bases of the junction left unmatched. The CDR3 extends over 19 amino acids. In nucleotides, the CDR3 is TGTGCCAGCAGCTCAAACGGACTAGCGGGATTTCAGAACACCGGGGAGCTGTTTTTT. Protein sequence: CASSSNGLAGFQNTGELFF.

The DNA of the CDR3 is TGCGCCAGCAGCTACGCTACAGGGAGCTACACTGAAGCTTTCTTT. This sequence encodes CASSYATGSYTEAFF. The J gene is TRBJ1-1, the V gene TRBV5-1, with D tentatively TRBD1 (6 bases). The CDR3 consists of 15 residues. The germline V gene has CDR1 SGHRS and CDR2 YFSETQ. V lost 3 bases and J 3 bases, leaving 15 bases between the germline ends.

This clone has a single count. In DNA, the CDR3 is TGTGCCAGCGGCCAGATTAACTATGGCTACACCTTC. It encodes CASGQINYGYTF. The V call is TRBV9, the J call TRBJ1-2; D uncertain. The V end lost 7 bases, the J end lost 1 base, and 8 bases lay between the germline ends. Per the germline V gene, CDR1 is SGDLS and CDR2 is YYNGEE. The CDR3 has 12 amino acids. The full variable domain, in which reference TRBV9 and TRBJ1-2 provide the parts outside the CDR3, is DSGVTQTPKHLITATGQRVTLRCSPRSGDLSVYWYQQSLDQGLQFLIQYYNGEERAKGNILERFSAQQFPDLHSELNLSSLELGDSALYFCASGQINYGYTFGSGTRLTVV.

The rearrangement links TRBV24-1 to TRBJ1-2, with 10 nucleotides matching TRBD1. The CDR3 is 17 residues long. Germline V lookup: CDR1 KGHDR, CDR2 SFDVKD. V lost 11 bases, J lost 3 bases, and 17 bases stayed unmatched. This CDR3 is CARALQDRGDRHYGYTF. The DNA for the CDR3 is TGTGCCAGAGCATTACAGGACAGGGGGGATCGTCACTATGGCTACACCTTC.

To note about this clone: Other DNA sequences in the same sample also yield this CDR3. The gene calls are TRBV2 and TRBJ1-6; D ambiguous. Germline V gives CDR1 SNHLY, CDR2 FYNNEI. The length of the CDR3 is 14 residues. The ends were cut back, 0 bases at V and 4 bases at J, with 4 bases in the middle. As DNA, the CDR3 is TGTGCCAGCAGTGAAGCCAGGTATAATTCACCCCTCCACTTT. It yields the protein CASSEARYNSPLHF.

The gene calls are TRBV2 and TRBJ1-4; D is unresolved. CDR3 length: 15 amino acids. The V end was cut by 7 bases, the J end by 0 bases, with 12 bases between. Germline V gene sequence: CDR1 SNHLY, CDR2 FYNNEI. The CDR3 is CASKPLRATNEKLFF. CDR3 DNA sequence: TGTGCCAGCAAGCCGTTAAGAGCAACTAATGAAAAACTGTTTTTT. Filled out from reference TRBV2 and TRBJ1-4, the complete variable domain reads EPEVTQTPSHQVTQMGQEVILRCVPISNHLYFYWYRQILGQKVEFLVSFYNNEISEKSEIFDDQFSVERPDGSNFTLKIRSTKLEDSAMYFCASKPLRATNEKLFFGSGTQLSVL.

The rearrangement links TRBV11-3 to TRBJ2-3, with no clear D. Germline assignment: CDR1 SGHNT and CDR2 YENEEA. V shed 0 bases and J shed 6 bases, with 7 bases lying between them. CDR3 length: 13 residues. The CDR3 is CASSLEFGDTQYF. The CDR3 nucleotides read TGTGCCAGCAGCTTAGAATTCGGGGATACGCAGTATTTT.

The CDR3 nucleotides are TGTGCCAGCAGTGAAAACGAACAGTCACGTGAAGCTTTCTTT. Translated, it gives CASSENEQSREAFF. The chain links TRBV2 to TRBJ1-1; D is uncertain. The CDR3 contains 14 residues. The V gene lost 2 bases and the J gene lost 7 bases, with 14 bases spanning the gap. The germline gives CDR1 SNHLY, CDR2 FYNNEI. Looking up the rest from reference TRBV2 and TRBJ1-1 gives the full variable domain: EPEVTQTPSHQVTQMGQEVILRCVPISNHLYFYWYRQILGQKVEFLVSFYNNEISEKSEIFDDQFSVERPDGSNFTLKIRSTKLEDSAMYFCASSENEQSREAFFGQGTRLTVV.

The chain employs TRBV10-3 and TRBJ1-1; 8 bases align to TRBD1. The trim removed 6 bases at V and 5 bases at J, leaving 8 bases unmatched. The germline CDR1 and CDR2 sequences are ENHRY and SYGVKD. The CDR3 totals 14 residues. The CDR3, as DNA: TGTGCCATCAGCCTTACAGGGGGAGAGACTGAAGCTTTCTTT. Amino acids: CAISLTGGETEAFF.

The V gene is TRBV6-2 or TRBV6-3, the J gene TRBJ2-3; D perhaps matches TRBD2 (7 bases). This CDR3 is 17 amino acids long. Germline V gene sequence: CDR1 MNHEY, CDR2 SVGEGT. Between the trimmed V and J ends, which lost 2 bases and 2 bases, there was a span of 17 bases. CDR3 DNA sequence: TGTGCCAGCAGTTACGACGCGGGGGCCGACCTCACAGATACGCAGTATTTT. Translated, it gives CASSYDAGADLTDTQYF.

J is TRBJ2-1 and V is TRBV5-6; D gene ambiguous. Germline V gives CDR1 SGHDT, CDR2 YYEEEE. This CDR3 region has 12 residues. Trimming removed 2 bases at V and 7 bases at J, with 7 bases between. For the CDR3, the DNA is TGTGCCAGCAGCTTAGGCGGAAATGAGCAGTTCTTC. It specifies CASSLGGNEQFF.

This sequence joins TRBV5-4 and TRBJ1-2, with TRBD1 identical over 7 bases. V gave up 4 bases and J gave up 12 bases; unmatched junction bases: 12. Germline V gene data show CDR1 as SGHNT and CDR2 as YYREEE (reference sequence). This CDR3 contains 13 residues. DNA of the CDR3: TGTGCCAGCAGCCCCTCCAGGACAGGCTCTAACACCTTC. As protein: CASSPSRTGSNTF. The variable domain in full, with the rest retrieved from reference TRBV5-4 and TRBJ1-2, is ETGVTQSPTHLIKTRGQQVTLRCSSQSGHNTVSWYQQALGQGPQFIFQYYREEENGRGNFPPRFSGLQFPNYSSELNVNALELDDSALYLCASSPSRTGSNTFGSGTRLTVV.

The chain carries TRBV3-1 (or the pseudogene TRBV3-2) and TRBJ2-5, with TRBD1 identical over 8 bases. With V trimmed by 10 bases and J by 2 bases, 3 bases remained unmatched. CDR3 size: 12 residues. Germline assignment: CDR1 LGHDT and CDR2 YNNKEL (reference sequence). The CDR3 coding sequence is TGTGCCATCGGACAGGGTCAAGAGACCCAGTACTTC. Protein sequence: CAIGQGQETQYF.

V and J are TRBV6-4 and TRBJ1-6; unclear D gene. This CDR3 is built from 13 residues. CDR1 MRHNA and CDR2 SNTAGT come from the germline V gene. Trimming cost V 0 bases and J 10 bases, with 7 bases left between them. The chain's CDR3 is CASSDSRASPLHF. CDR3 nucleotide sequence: TGTGCCAGCAGTGACTCGAGGGCGTCACCCCTCCACTTT.

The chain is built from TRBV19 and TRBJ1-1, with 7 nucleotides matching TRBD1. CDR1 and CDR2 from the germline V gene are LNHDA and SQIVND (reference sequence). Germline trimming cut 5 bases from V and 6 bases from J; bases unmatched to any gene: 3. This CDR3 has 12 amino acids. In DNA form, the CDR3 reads TGTGCCAGTAGTTCACAGGGGCCTGAAGCTTTCTTT. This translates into CASSSQGPEAFF.

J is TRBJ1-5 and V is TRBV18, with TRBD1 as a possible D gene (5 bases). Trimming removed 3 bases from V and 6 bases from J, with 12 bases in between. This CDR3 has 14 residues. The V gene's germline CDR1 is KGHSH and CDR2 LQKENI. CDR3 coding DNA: TGTGCCAGCTCACCCCCGGACGGGGGTCAGCCCCAGCATTTT. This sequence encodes CASSPPDGGQPQHF. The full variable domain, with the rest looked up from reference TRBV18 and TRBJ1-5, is NAGVMQNPRHLVRRRGQEARLRCSPMKGHSHVYWYRQLPEEGLKFMVYLQKENIIDESGMPKERFSAEFPKEGPSILRIQQVVRGDSAAYFCASSPPDGGQPQHFGDGTRLSIL.

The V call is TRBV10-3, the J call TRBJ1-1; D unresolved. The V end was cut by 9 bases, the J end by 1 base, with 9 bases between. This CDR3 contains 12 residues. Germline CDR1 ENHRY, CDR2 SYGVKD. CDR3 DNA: TGTGCCATTGGCGGGAAGAACACTGAAGCTTTCTTT. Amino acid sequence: CAIGGKNTEAFF.

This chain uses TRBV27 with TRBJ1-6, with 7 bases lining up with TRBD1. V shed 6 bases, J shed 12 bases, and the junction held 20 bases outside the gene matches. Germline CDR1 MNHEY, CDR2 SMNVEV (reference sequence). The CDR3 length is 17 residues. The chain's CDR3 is CASRLYTTGTAEQPLHF. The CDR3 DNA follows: TGTGCCAGCAGACTATATACGACCGGGACAGCGGAACAACCCCTCCACTTT.

CDR3 amino acids: CASSLSGAYYSGANVLTF. The CDR3 region has the DNA TGTGCCAGCAGCCTATCAGGGGCCTATTACTCTGGGGCCAACGTCCTGACTTTC. V and J are TRBV11-2 and TRBJ2-6; TRBD1 is a possible D gene (6 bases). The CDR3 spans 18 residues. The V and J ends lost 5 bases and 0 bases respectively, with 17 bases between them. Germline CDR1 is SGHAT and CDR2 is FQNNGV.

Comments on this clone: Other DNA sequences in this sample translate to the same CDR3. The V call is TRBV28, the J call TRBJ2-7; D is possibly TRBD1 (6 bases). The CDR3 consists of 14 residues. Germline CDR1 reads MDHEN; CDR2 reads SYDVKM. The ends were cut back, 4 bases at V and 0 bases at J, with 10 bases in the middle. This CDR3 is CASSSTGISYEQYV. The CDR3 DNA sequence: TGTGCCAGCAGTTCAACAGGGATCTCCTACGAGCAGTACGTC.

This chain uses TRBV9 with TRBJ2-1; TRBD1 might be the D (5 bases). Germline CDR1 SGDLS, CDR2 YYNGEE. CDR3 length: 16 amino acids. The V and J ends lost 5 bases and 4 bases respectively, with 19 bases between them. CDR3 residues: CASSPPTMGQYNEQFF. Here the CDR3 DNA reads TGTGCCAGCAGTCCCCCGACGATGGGGCAATACAATGAGCAGTTCTTC. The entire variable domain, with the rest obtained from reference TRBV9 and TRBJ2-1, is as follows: DSGVTQTPKHLITATGQRVTLRCSPRSGDLSVYWYQQSLDQGLQFLIQYYNGEERAKGNILERFSAQQFPDLHSELNLSSLELGDSALYFCASSPPTMGQYNEQFFGPGTRLTVL.

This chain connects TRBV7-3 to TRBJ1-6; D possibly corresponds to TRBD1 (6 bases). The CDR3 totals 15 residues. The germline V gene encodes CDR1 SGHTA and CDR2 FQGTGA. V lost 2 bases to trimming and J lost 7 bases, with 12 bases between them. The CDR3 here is CASSLGGTENSPLHF. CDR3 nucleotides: TGTGCCAGCAGCTTAGGGGGCACGGAGAATTCACCCCTCCACTTT.

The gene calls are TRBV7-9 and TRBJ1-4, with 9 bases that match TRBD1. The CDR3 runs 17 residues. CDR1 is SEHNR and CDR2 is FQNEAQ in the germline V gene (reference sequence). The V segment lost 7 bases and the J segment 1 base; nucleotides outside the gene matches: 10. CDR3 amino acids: CASIKGTGIITNEKLFF. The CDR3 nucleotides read TGTGCCAGCATTAAAGGGACAGGGATTATAACTAATGAAAAACTGTTTTTT.

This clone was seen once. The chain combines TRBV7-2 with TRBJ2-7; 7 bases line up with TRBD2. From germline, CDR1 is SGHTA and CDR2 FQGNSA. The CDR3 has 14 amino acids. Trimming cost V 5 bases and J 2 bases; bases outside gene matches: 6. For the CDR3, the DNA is TGTGCCAGCAGCGTACCCGGGACTACCTACGAGCAGTACTTC. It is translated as CASSVPGTTYEQYF.

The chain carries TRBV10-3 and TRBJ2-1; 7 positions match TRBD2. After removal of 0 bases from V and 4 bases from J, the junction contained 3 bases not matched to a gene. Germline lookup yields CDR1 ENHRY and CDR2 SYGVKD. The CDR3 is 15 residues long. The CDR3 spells CAISESAGDYNEQFF. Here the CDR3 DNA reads TGTGCCATCAGTGAGTCGGCGGGAGATTACAATGAGCAGTTCTTC.

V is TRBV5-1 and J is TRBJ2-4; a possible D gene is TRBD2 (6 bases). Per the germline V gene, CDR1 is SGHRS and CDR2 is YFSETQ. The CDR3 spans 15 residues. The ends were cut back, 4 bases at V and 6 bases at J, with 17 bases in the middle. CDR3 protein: CASSPGLMVPNIQYF. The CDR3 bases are TGCGCCAGCAGCCCGGGACTCATGGTCCCAAACATTCAGTACTTC.

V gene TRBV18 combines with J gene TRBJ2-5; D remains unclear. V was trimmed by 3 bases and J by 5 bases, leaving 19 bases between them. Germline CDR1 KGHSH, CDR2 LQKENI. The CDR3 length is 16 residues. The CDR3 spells CASSPQLSSDSETQYF. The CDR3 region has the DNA TGTGCCAGCTCACCTCAACTAAGCTCTGATTCTGAGACCCAGTACTTC.

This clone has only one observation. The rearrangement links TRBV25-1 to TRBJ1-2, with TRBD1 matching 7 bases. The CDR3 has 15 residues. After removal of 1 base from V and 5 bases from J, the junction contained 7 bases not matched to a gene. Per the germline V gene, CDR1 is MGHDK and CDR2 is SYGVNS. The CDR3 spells CASSEFAGQNYGYTF. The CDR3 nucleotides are TGTGCCAGCAGTGAATTCGCGGGACAGAATTATGGCTACACCTTC.